Below are 9 T cell receptor beta chains sequenced from a single sample in a study of PD-L1 blockade in urothelial cancer. Repertoires were generated with immunoSEQ multiplex PCR, while TCRdb's copy carries only in-frame clones and drops some. The sample consists of 85,000 to 95,000 clones, approximately 88% of them appearing once. Time point here: pretreatment peripheral blood. The sequencing used PBMCs, collected around atezolizumab (anti-PD-L1) treatment. Receptor source: an elderly woman with urothelial cancer.

The chain couples TRBV2 to TRBJ2-6; D is perhaps TRBD2 (6 bases). This CDR3 region has 14 residues. The V end lost 6 bases, the J end lost 1 base, and 7 bases lay between the germline ends. Per the germline V gene, CDR1 is SNHLY and CDR2 is FYNNEI. The CDR3 region has the DNA TGTGCCAGCAGGGGAGGATCTGGGGCCAACGTCCTGACTTTC. Residues: CASRGGSGANVLTF.

The chain recombines TRBV5-5 with TRBJ2-5; D gene uncertain. V lost 5 bases to trimming and J lost 2 bases, with 7 bases between them. The CDR3 is 12 amino acids. From germline, CDR1 is SGHKS and CDR2 YYEKEE (reference sequence). The CDR3 reads CASRIRQETQYF. CDR3 nucleotide sequence: TGTGCCAGCAGGATCAGACAAGAGACCCAGTACTTC.

The chain recombines TRBV6-1 with TRBJ1-4; no clear D. Between the trimmed V and J ends, which lost 4 bases and 4 bases, there was a span of 16 bases. Germline V gene data show CDR1 as MNHNS and CDR2 as SASEGT. The length of the CDR3 is 16 residues. DNA of the CDR3: TGTGCCAGCAGTGGTCGGGCGACCGGAGGTAATGAAAAACTGTTTTTT. It encodes CASSGRATGGNEKLFF.

CDR3 in amino acids: CASSPNGGGREPQHF. For the CDR3, the DNA is TGTGCCAGCAGCCCAAACGGGGGGGGGCGGGAGCCCCAGCATTTT. V gene TRBV7-8 combines with J gene TRBJ1-5, with D possibly matching TRBD1 (6 bases). The CDR3 spans 15 residues. From germline, CDR1 is SGHVS and CDR2 FQNEAQ. V was shortened by 5 bases and J by 8 bases, with 19 bases between the two germline ends.

The rearrangement uses TRBV19 and TRBJ1-5; 7 bases map to TRBD1. This CDR3 has 13 amino acids. Germline V lookup: CDR1 LNHDA, CDR2 SQIVND (reference sequence). V gave up 6 bases and J gave up 6 bases; unmatched junction bases: 5. The CDR3 DNA is TGTGCCAGTAGGAAACAGGGGACTCAGCCCCAGCATTTT. The encoded protein is CASRKQGTQPQHF.

The chain links TRBV30 to TRBJ1-4; D is unresolved. This CDR3 spans 14 amino acids. CDR1 and CDR2 (germline): GTSNPN, SVGIG (reference sequence). V was clipped by 7 bases and J by 0 bases, with 12 bases between them. DNA of the CDR3: TGTGCCTCTGGAGTTGTTGCAACTAATGAAAAACTGTTTTTT. This codes for CASGVVATNEKLFF.

The rearrangement uses TRBV4-1 and TRBJ1-4; TRBD1 is a possible D gene (5 bases). This CDR3 is 15 amino acids long. Germline V gene lookup returns CDR1 MGHRA and CDR2 YSYEKL. The V end lost 3 bases, the J end lost 15 bases, and 23 bases lay between the germline ends. The CDR3 DNA is TGCGCCAGCAGCCAGGGGACTCTAGGAATGGGAGTAATGTTTTTT. Translation gives CASSQGTLGMGVMFF.

The J gene is TRBJ2-1, the V gene TRBV25-1; D remains unclear. In germline, CDR1 is MGHDK, CDR2 SYGVNS. The CDR3 contains 12 residues. V was trimmed by 4 bases and J by 7 bases, leaving 8 bases between them. The CDR3 DNA is TGTGCCAGCAGTGGCCAGATAAATGAGCAGTTCTTC. This sequence encodes CASSGQINEQFF. Full variable domain (rest looked up from reference TRBV25-1 and TRBJ2-1): EADIYQTPRYLVIGTGKKITLECSQTMGHDKMYWYQQDPGMELHLIHYSYGVNSTEKGDLSSESTVSRIRTEHFPLTLESARPSHTSQYLCASSGQINEQFFGPGTRLTVL.

CDR3: CASSNHRGEGNTEAFF. The DNA of the CDR3 is TGTGCCAGCAGCAATCACAGGGGCGAGGGGAACACTGAAGCTTTCTTT. The chain links TRBV7-8 to TRBJ1-1; 7 bases are a match to TRBD1. Germline V lookup: CDR1 SGHVS, CDR2 FQNEAQ. The CDR3 runs 16 residues. After removal of 5 bases from V and 1 base from J, the junction contained 10 bases not matched to a gene.